The present T cell receptor beta chain was sequenced within a study of blood T cell repertoires in COVID-19. Sequencing was performed with immunoSEQ multiplex PCR; in TCRdb, only in-frame clones are kept and a portion is missing. The sample includes 220,000 or so clones, about 86% of them seen just once. The CDR3 covers 15 residues. Trimming cost V 3 bases and J 1 base, with 13 bases left between them. Germline-derived CDR1 and CDR2 are SGHRS and YFSETQ. This TCR came from a woman aged 60 to 75 with acute or convalescent COVID-19. The J gene is TRBJ1-1, the V gene TRBV5-1, with D perhaps TRBD1 (6 bases). The sequenced sample consisted of peripheral blood. As DNA, the CDR3 is TGCGCCAGCAGCTCTGGCGGGGGCGAGAACACTGAAGCTTTCTTT. Encoded protein: CASSSGGGENTEAFF.